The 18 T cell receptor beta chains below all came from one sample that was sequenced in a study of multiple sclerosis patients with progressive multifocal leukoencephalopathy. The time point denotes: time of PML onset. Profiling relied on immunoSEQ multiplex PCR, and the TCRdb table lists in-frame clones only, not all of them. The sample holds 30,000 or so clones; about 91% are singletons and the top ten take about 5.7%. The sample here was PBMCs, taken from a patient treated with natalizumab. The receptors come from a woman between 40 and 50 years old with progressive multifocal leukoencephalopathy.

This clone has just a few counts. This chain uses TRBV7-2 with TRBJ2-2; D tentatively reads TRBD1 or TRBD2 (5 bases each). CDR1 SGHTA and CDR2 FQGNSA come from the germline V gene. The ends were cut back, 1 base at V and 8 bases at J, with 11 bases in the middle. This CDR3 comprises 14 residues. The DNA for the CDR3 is TGTGCCAGCAGCTTAGTGGGGGTCTCGGGGGAGCTGTTTTTT. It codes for CASSLVGVSGELFF.

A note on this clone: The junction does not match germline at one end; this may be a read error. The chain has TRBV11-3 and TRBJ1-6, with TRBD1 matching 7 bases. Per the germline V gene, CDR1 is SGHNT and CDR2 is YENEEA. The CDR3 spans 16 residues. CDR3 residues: CASSTQRTGLNSPLYF. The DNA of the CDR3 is TGTGCCAGCAGCACCCAGAGGACAGGTCTCAATTCACCCCTCTACTTT.

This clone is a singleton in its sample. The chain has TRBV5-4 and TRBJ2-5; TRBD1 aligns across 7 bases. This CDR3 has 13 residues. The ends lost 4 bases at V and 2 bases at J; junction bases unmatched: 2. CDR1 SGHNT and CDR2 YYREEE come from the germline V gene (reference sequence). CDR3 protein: CASSEGQQETQYF. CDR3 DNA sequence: TGTGCCAGCAGCGAGGGACAGCAAGAGACCCAGTACTTC.

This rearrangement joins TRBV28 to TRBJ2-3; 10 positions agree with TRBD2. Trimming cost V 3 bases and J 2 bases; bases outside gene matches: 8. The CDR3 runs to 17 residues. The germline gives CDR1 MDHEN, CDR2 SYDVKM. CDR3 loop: CASSFSIGLADTDTQYF. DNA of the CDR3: TGTGCCAGCAGTTTTAGCATCGGACTAGCGGACACAGATACGCAGTATTTT.

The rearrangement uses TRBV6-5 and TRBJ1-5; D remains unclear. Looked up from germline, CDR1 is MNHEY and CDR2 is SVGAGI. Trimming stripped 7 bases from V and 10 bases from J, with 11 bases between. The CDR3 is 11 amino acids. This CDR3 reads CASTNGLPQHF. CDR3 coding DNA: TGTGCCAGCACTAACGGTCTACCCCAGCATTTT.

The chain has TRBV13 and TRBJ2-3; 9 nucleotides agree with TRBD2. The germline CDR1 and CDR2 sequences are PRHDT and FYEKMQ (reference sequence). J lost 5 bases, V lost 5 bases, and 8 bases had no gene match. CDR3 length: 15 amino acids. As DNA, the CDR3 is TGTGCCAGCAGCCTTCGGGGCGGGAGGGGAGATACGCAGTATTTT. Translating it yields CASSLRGGRGDTQYF.

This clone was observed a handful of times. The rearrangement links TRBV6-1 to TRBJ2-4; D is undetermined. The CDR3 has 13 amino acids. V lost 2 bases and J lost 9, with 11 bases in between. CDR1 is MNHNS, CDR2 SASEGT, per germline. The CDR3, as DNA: TGTGCCAGCAGTGAAATGGGATGGGGCATTCAGTACTTC. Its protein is CASSEMGWGIQYF.

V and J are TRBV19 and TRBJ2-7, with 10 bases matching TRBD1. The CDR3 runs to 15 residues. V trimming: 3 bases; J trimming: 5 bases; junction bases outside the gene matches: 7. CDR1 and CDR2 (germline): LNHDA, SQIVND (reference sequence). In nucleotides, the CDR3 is TGTGCCAGTAGTATGGAGATCGGGACAGGGGACGAGCAGTACTTC. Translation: CASSMEIGTGDEQYF.

The CDR3: CASSGGTGSTDTQYF. The CDR3, as DNA: TGTGCCAGCAGTGGTGGGACAGGCAGCACAGATACGCAGTATTTT. The J gene is TRBJ2-3, the V gene TRBV25-1; 8 nucleotides line up with TRBD1. Germline lookup yields CDR1 MGHDK and CDR2 SYGVNS. The CDR3 extends over 15 amino acids. Unmatched junction bases numbered 3, after V lost 4 bases and J lost 0 bases.

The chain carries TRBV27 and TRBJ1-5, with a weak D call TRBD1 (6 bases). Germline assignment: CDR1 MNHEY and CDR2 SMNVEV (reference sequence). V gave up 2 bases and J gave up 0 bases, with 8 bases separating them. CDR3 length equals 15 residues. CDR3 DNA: TGTGCCAGCAGTTTACAGGGGCTTAGCAATCAGCCCCAGCATTTT. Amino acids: CASSLQGLSNQPQHF.

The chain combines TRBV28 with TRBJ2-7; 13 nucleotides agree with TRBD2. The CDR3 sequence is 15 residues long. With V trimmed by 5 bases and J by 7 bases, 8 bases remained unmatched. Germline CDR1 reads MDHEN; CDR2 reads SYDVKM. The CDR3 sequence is CASSGRLAGGREQYF. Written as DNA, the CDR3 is TGTGCCAGCAGTGGCAGACTAGCGGGAGGTCGAGAGCAGTACTTC. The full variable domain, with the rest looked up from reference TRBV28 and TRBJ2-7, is DVKVTQSSRYLVKRTGEKVFLECVQDMDHENMFWYRQDPGLGLRLIYFSYDVKMKEKGDIPEGYSVSREKKERFSLILESASTNQTSMYLCASSGRLAGGREQYFGPGTRLTVT.

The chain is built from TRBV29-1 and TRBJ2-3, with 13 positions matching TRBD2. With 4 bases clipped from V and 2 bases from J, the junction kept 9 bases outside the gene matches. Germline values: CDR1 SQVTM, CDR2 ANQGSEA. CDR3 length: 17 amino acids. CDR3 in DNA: TGCAGCGTTGTTCCTGCGACTAGCGGGGGGAACACAGATACGCAGTATTTT. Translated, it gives CSVVPATSGGNTDTQYF.

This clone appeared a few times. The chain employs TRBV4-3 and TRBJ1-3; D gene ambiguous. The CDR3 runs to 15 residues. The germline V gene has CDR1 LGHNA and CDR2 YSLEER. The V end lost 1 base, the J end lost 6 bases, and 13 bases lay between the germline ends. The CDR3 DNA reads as TGCGCCAGCAGCCAAGCCTTAGACATGGAAAACACCATATATTTT. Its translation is CASSQALDMENTIYF.

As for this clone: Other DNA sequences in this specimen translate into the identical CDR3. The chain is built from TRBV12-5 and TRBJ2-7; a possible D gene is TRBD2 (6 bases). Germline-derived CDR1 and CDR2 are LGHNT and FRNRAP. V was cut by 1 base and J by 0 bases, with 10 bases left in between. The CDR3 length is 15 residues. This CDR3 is CASGLGREASYEQYF. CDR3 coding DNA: TGTGCTAGTGGTTTGGGGAGGGAGGCCTCCTACGAGCAGTACTTC.

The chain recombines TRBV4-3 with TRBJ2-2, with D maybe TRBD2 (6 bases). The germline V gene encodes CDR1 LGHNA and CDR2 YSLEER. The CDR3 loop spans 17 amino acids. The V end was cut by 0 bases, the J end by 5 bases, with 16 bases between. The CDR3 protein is CASSQDQLFGGTGELFF. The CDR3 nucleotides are TGCGCCAGCAGCCAAGATCAACTTTTTGGGGGGACCGGGGAGCTGTTTTTT.

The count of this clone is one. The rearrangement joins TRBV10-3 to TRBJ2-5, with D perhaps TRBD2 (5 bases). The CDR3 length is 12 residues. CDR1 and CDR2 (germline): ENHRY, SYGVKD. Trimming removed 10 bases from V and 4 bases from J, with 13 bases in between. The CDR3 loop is CATSKKGETQYF. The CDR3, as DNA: TGTGCCACTAGCAAAAAAGGAGAGACCCAGTACTTC.

CDR3 bases: TGTGCCAGCAGCCAAGATCGGGACGGCAAGCGGTCCTACGAGCAGTACTTC. The encoded protein is CASSQDRDGKRSYEQYF. The chain combines TRBV4-2 with TRBJ2-5; D is tentatively TRBD1 or TRBD2 (5 bases each). The DNA end is a closer match to TRBJ2-7, so the J assignment may be wrong. CDR1 LGHNA and CDR2 YNFKEQ come from the germline V gene. CDR3 length: 17 residues.

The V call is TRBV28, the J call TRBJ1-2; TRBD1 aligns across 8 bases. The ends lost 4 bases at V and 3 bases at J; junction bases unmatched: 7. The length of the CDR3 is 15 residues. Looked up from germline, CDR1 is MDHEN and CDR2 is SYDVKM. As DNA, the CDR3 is TGTGCCAGCAGTTCCTTGACAGGGGTGGACTATGGCTACACCTTC. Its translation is CASSSLTGVDYGYTF.